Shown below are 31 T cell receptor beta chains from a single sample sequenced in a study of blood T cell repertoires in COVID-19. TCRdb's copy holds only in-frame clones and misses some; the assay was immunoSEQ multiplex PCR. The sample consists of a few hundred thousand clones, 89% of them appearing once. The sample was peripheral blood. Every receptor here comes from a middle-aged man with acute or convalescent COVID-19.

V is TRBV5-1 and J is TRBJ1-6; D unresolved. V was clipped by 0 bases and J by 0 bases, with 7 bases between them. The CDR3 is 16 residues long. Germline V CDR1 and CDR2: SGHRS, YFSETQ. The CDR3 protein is CASSLAGFSYNSPLHF. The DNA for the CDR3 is TGCGCCAGCAGCTTGGCGGGGTTCTCCTATAATTCACCCCTCCACTTT.

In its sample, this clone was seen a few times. The DNA of the CDR3 is TGTGCCAGCACGAGCGGGGGGGTGGCCAACGTCCTGACTTTC. Its translation is CASTSGGVANVLTF. The gene calls are TRBV6-5 and TRBJ2-6; 10 nucleotides agree with TRBD2. The CDR3 runs 14 residues. The V and J ends lost 7 bases and 6 bases, in that order; junction bases with no gene match: 3. Germline V gene data show CDR1 as MNHEY and CDR2 as SVGAGI.

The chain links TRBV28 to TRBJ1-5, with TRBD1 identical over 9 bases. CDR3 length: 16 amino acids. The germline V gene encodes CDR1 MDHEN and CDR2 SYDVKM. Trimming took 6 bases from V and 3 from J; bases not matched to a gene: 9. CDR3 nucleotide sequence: TGTGCCAGCAGCGAAACAGGGGGCCCTAACAATCAGCCCCAGCATTTT. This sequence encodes CASSETGGPNNQPQHF. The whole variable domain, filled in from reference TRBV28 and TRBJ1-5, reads DVKVTQSSRYLVKRTGEKVFLECVQDMDHENMFWYRQDPGLGLRLIYFSYDVKMKEKGDIPEGYSVSREKKERFSLILESASTNQTSMYLCASSETGGPNNQPQHFGDGTRLSIL.

This chain's CDR3 is CASSPFGGKGDTQYF. The DNA for the CDR3 is TGTGCCAGCTCACCTTTCGGCGGCAAAGGAGATACGCAGTATTTT. V is TRBV18 and J is TRBJ2-3; D call uncertain. This CDR3 region has 15 residues. V gave up 3 bases and J gave up 5 bases, with 15 bases separating them. Germline V CDR1 and CDR2: KGHSH, LQKENI.

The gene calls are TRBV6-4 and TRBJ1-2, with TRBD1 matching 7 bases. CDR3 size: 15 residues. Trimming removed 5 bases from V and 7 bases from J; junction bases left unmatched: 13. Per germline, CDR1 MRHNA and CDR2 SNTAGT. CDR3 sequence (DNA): TGTGCCAGCAGTCATCACCGGGACAGCCGTCTTGGCTACACCTTC. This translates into CASSHHRDSRLGYTF.

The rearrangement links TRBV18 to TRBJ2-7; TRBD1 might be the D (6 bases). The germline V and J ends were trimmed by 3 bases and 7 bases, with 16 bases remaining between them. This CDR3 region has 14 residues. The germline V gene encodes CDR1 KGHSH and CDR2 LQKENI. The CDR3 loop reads CASSPYGTMREQYF. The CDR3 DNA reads TGTGCCAGCTCACCGTACGGGACAATGAGAGAGCAGTACTTC.

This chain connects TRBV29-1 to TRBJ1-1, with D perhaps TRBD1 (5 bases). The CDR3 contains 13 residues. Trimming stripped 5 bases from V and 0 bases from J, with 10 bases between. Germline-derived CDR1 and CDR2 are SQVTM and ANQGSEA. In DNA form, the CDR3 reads TGCAGCGTTCCAGGGCAGGTGAACACTGAAGCTTTCTTT. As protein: CSVPGQVNTEAFF.

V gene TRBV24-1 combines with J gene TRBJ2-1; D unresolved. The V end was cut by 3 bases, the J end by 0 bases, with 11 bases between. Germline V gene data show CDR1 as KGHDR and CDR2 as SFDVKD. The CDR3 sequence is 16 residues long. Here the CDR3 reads CATSDVTPSSYNEQFF. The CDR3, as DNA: TGTGCCACCAGTGATGTTACACCAAGCTCCTACAATGAGCAGTTCTTC.

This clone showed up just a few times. The CDR3 nucleotides read TGTGCCAGCAGCTTATTATCTGGCTCCTCCTACGAGCAGTACTTC. It translates to CASSLLSGSSYEQYF. J is TRBJ2-7 and V is TRBV11-2, with D uncertain. The V end was cut by 2 bases, the J end by 0 bases, with 11 bases between. The CDR3 contains 15 residues. Germline V gives CDR1 SGHAT, CDR2 FQNNGV.

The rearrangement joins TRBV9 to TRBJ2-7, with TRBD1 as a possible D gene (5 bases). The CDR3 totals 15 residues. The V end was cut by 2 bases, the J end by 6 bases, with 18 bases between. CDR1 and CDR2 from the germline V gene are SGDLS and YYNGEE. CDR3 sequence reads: CASSVDGSFQGEQYF. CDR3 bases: TGTGCCAGCAGCGTTGATGGTTCATTCCAGGGCGAGCAGTACTTC.

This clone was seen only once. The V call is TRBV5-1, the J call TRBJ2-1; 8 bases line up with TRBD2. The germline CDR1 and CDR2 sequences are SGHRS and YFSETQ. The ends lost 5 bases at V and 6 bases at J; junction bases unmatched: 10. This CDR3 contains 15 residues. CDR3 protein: CASSIGTRAGNEQFF. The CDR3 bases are TGCGCCAGCAGTATTGGGACTAGGGCAGGCAATGAGCAGTTCTTC.

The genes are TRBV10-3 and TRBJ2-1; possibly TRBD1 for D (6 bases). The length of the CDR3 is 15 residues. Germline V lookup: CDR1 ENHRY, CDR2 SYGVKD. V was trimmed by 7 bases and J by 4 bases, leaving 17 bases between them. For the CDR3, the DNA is TGTGCCATCATGGTTGCCTACCAGGGGTACAATGAGCAGTTCTTC. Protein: CAIMVAYQGYNEQFF.

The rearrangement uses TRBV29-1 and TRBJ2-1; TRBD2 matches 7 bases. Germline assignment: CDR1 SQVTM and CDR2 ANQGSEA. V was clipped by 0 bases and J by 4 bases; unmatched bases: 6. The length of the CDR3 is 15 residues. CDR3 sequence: CSVEELLAAYNEQFF. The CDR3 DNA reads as TGCAGCGTTGAAGAGCTGCTAGCGGCTTACAATGAGCAGTTCTTC.

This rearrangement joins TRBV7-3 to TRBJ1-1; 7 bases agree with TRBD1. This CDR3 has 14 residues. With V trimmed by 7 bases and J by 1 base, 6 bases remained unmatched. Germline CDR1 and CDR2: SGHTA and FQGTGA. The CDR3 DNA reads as TGTGCCAGCAAAAAACAGGGGACGAACACTGAAGCTTTCTTT. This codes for CASKKQGTNTEAFF.

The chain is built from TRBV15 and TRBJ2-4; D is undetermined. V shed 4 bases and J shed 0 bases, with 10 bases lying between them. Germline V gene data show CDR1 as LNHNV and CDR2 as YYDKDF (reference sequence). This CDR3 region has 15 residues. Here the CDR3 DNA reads TGTGCCACCAGCACACACAGCATAGCCAAAAACATTCAGTACTTC. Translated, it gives CATSTHSIAKNIQYF.

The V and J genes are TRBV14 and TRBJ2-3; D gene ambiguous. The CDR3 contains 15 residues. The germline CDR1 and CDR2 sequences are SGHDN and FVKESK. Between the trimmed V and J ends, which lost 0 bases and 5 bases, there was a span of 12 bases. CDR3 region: CASSQDLPEEDTQYF. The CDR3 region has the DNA TGTGCCAGCAGCCAAGATCTCCCAGAAGAAGATACGCAGTATTTT.

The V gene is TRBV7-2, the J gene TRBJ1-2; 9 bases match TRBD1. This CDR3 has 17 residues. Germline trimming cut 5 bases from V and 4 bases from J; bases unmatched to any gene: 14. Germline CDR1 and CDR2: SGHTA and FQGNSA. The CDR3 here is CASSPPGQGVRVYGYTF. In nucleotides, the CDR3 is TGTGCCAGCAGCCCCCCGGGACAGGGCGTTCGTGTCTATGGCTACACCTTC.

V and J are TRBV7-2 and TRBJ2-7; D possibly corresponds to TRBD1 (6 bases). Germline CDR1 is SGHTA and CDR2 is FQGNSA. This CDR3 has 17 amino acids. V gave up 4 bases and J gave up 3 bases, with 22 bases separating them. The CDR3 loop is CASSSLQGHQFNYEQYF. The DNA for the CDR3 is TGTGCCAGCAGCTCACTCCAGGGACACCAGTTCAACTACGAGCAGTACTTC. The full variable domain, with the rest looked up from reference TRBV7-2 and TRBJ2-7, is GAGVSQSPSNKVTEKGKDVELRCDPISGHTALYWYRQSLGQGLEFLIYFQGNSAPDKSGLPSDRFSAERTGGSVSTLTIQRTQQEDSAVYLCASSSLQGHQFNYEQYFGPGTRLTVT.

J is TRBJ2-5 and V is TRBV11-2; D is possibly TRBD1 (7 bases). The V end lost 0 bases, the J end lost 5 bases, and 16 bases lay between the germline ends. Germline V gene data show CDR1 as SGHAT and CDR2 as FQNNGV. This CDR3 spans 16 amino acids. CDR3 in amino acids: CASSLDLGAGGETQYF. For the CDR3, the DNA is TGTGCCAGCAGCTTAGATCTGGGGGCAGGGGGGGAGACCCAGTACTTC. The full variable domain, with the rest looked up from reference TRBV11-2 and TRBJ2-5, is EAGVAQSPRYKIIEKRQSVAFWCNPISGHATLYWYQQILGQGPKLLIQFQNNGVVDDSQLPKDRFSAERLKGVDSTLKIQPAKLEDSAVYLCASSLDLGAGGETQYFGPGTRLLVL.

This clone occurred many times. The CDR3 coding sequence is TGTGCCAGCAGTGATCGGCGGGGTGGGAGTGGAAATCAGCCCCAGCATTTT. Translated: CASSDRRGGSGNQPQHF. The chain employs TRBV2 and TRBJ1-5; no clear D. The V gene's germline CDR1 is SNHLY and CDR2 FYNNEI. This CDR3 is 17 amino acids long. Trimming left V 3 bases short and J 4 bases short, with 19 bases between. Full variable domain (missing parts from reference TRBV2 and TRBJ1-5): EPEVTQTPSHQVTQMGQEVILRCVPISNHLYFYWYRQILGQKVEFLVSFYNNEISEKSEIFDDQFSVERPDGSNFTLKIRSTKLEDSAMYFCASSDRRGGSGNQPQHFGDGTRLSIL.

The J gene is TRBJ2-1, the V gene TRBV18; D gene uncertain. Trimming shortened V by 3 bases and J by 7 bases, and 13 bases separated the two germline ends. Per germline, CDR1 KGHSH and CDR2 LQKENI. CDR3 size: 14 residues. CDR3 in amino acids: CASSPSAGPNEQFF. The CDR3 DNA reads TGTGCCAGCTCACCTTCGGCAGGTCCAAATGAGCAGTTCTTC.

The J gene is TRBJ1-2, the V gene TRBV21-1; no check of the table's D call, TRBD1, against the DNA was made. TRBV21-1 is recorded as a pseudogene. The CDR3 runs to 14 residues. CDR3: CASSKGFDSYGYTF. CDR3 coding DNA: TGTGCCAGCAGCAAAGGGTTCGACAGTTATGGCTACACCTTC.

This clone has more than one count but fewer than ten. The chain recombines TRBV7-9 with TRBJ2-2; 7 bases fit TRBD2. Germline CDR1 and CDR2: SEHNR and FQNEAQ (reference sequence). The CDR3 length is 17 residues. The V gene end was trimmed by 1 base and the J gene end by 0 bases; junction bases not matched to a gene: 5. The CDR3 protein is CASSLGGAGANTGELFF. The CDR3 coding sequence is TGTGCCAGCAGCTTAGGGGGCGCGGGAGCGAACACCGGGGAGCTGTTTTTT.

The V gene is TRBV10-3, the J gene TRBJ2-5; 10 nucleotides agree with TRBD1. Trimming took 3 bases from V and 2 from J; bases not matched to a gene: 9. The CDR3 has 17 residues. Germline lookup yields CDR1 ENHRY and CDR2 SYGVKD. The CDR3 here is CAISDVGTGVSQETQYF. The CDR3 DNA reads TGTGCCATCAGTGACGTTGGGACAGGGGTCTCACAAGAGACCCAGTACTTC.

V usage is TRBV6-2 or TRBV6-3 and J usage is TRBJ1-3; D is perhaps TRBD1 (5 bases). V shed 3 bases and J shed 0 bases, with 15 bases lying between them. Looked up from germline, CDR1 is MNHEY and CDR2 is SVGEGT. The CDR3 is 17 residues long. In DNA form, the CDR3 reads TGTGCCAGCAGTTATGATATCGGGGGACTCTCTGGAAACACCATATATTTT. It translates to CASSYDIGGLSGNTIYF.

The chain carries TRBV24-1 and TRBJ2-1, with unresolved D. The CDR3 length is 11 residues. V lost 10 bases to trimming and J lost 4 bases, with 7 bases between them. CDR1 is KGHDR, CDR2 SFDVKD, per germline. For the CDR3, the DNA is TGTGCCACTGGAGAATACAATGAGCAGTTCTTC. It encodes CATGEYNEQFF.

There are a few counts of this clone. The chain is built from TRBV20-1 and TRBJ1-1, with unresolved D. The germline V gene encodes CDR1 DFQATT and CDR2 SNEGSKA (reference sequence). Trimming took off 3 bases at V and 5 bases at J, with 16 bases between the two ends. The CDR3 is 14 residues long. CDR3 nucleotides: TGCAGTGCTAGTATCATAAGTACGGTTACTGAAGCTTTCTTT. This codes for CSASIISTVTEAFF.

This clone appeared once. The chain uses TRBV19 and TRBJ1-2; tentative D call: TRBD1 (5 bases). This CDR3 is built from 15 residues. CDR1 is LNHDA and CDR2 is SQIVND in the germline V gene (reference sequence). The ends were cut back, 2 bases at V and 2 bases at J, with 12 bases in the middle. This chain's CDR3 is CASSISPRQNYGYTF. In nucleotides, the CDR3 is TGTGCCAGTAGTATATCCCCAAGACAGAACTATGGCTACACCTTC.

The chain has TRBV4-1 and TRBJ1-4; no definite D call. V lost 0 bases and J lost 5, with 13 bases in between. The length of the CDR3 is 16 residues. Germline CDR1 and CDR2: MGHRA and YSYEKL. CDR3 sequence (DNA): TGCGCCAGCAGCCAAGATGGCCGTGGAGTAAATGAAAAACTGTTTTTT. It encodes CASSQDGRGVNEKLFF.

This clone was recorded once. The CDR3, as DNA: TGTGCCAGCAGCTTATCCGGGGGGTCCGGAGAGACCCAGTACTTC. As protein: CASSLSGGSGETQYF. V gene TRBV11-2 combines with J gene TRBJ2-5, with 7 bases matching TRBD2. This CDR3 contains 15 residues. Germline V CDR1 and CDR2: SGHAT, FQNNGV. The J segment lost 4 bases and the V segment lost 2 bases, leaving 7 bases of the junction unmatched.

The CDR3 spells CASSQDLKGQGGEQYF. CDR3 in DNA: TGCGCCAGCAGCCAAGATCTAAAGGGACAGGGGGGCGAGCAGTACTTC. The chain combines TRBV4-3 with TRBJ2-7, with 11 bases matching TRBD1. The CDR3 is made up of 16 amino acids. The V and J ends lost 0 bases and 6 bases, in that order; junction bases with no gene match: 7. Germline assignment: CDR1 LGHNA and CDR2 YSLEER.